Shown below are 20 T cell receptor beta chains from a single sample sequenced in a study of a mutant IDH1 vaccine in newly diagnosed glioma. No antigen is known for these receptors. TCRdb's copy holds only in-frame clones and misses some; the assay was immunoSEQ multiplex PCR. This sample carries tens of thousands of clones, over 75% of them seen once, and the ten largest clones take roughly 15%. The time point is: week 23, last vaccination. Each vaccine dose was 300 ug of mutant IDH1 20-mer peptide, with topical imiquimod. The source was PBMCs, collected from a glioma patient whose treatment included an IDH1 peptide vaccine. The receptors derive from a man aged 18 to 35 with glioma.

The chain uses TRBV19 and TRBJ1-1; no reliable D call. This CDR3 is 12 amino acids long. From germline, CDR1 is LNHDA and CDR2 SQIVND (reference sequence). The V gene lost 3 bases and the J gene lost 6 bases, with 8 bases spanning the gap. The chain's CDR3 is CASSMAWSEAFF. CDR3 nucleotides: TGTGCCAGTAGTATGGCATGGTCTGAAGCTTTCTTT.

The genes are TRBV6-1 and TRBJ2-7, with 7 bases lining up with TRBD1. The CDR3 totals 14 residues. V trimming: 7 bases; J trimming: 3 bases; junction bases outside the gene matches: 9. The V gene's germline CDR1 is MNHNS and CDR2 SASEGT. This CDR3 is CASTTDRVDYEQYF. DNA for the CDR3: TGTGCCAGCACAACCGACAGGGTGGACTACGAGCAGTACTTC.

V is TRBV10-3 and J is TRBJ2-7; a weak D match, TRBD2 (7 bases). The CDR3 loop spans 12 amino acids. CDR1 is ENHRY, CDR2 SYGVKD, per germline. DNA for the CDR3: TGTGCAACCGAGGGCAGGGGAGGGGAGCAGTACTTC. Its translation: CATEGRGGEQYF.

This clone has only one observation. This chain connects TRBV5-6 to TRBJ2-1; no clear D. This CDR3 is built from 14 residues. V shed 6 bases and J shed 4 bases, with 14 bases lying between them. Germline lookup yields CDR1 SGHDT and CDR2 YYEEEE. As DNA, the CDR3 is TGTGCCAGCACCTTTAGTAATGGATACAATGAGCAGTTCTTC. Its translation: CASTFSNGYNEQFF.

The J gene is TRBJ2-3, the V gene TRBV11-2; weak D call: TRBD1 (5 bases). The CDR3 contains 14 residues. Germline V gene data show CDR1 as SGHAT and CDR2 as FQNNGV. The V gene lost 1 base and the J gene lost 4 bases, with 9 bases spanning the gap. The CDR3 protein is CASSLVLGPDTQYF. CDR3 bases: TGTGCCAGCAGCTTAGTGCTGGGGCCAGATACGCAGTATTTT.

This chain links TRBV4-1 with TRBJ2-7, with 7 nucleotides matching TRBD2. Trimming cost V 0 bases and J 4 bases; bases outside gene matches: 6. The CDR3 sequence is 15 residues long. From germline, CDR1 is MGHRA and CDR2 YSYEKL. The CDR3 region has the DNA TGCGCCAGCAGCCAAGAATGGACTAGTATTTACGAGCAGTACTTC. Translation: CASSQEWTSIYEQYF.

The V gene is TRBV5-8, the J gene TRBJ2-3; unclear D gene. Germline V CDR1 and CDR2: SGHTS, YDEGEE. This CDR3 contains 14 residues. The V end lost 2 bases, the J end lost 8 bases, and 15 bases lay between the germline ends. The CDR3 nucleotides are TGTGCCAGCAGCTTTGAAACTTTAGTCCTTACGCAGTATTTT. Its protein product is CASSFETLVLTQYF.

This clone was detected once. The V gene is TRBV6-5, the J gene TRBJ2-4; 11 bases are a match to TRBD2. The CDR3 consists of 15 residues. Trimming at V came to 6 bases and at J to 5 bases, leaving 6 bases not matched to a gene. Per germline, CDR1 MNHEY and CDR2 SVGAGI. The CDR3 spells CASRLAGGGQNIQYF. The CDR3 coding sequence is TGTGCCAGCAGATTAGCGGGAGGGGGCCAAAACATTCAGTACTTC.

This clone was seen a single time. In nucleotides, the CDR3 is TGTGCCAGCAGCTTAGAGTCGTTAAAAGAGACCCAGTACTTC. This codes for CASSLESLKETQYF. The gene calls are TRBV7-9 and TRBJ2-5; no clear D. This CDR3 is 14 amino acids long. V was trimmed by 1 base and J by 3 bases, leaving 9 bases between them. Germline V lookup: CDR1 SEHNR, CDR2 FQNEAQ (reference sequence).

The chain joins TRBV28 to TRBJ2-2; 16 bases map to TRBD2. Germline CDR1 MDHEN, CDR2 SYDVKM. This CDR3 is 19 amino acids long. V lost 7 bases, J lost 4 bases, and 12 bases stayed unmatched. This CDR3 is CASMPFGTSGRGGTGELFF. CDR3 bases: TGTGCCAGCATGCCTTTTGGGACTAGCGGGAGGGGAGGCACCGGGGAGCTGTTTTTT.

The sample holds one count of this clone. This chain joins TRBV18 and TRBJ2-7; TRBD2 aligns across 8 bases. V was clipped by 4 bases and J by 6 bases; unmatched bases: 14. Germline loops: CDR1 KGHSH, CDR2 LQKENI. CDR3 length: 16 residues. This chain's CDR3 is CASSRAAGAGELEQYF. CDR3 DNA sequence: TGTGCCAGCTCACGCGCAGCAGGAGCGGGAGAACTCGAGCAGTACTTC.

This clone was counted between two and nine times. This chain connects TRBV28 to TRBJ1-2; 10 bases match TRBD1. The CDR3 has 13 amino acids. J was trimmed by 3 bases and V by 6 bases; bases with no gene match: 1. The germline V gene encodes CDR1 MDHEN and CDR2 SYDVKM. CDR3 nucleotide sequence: TGTGCCAGCAGGACAGGGGGCGACTATGGCTACACCTTC. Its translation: CASRTGGDYGYTF.

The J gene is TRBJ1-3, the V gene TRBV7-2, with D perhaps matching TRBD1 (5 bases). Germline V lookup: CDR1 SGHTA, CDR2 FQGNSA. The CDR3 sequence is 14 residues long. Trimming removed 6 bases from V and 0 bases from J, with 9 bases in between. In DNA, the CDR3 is TGTGCCAGCAGGGGGCGGTTCTCTGGAAACACCATATATTTT. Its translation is CASRGRFSGNTIYF.

The CDR3 protein is CASGRNMGTAEAFF. DNA for the CDR3: TGTGCTAGTGGCCGTAACATGGGAACTGCTGAAGCTTTCTTT. The V and J genes are TRBV12-5 and TRBJ1-1; D is uncertain. Germline CDR1 and CDR2: LGHNT and FRNRAP. The CDR3 sequence is 14 residues long. The V end lost 6 bases, the J end lost 6 bases, and 17 bases lay between the germline ends. Based on the CDR3 plus reference TRBV12-5 and TRBJ1-1, the full variable domain is DARVTQTPRHKVTEMGQEVTMRCQPILGHNTVFWYRQTMMQGLELLAYFRNRAPLDDSGMPKDRFSAEMPDATLATLKIQPSEPRDSAVYFCASGRNMGTAEAFFGQGTRLTVV.

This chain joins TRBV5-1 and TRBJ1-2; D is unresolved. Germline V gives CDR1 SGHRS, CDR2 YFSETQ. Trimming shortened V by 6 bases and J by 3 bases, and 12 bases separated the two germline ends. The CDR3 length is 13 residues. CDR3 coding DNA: TGCGCCAGCACTACGGGCGGGGACTATGGCTACACCTTC. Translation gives CASTTGGDYGYTF.

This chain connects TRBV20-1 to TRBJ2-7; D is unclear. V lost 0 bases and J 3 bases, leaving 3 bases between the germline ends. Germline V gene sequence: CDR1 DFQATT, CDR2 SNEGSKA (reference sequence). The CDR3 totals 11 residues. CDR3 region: CSAREDYEQYF. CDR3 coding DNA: TGCAGTGCTAGAGAGGACTACGAGCAGTACTTC.

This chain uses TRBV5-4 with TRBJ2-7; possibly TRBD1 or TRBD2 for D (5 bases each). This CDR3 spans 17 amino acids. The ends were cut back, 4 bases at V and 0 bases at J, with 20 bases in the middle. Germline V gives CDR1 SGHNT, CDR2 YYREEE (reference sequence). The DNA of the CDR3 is TGTGCCAGCAGCACTTTAGCGAGACGGGGCCTCTCCTACGAGCAGTACTTC. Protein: CASSTLARRGLSYEQYF.

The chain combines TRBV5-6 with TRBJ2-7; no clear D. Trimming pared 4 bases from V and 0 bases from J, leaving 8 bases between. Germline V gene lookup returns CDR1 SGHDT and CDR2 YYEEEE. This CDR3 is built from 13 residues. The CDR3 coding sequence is TGTGCCAGCAGCCCCGTAGCCTCCTACGAGCAGTACTTC. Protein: CASSPVASYEQYF.

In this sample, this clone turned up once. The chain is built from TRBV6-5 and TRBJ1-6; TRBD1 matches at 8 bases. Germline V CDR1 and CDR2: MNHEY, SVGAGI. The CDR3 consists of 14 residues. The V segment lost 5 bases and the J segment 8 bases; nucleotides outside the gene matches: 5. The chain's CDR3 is CASSLGQVHSPLHF. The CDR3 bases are TGTGCCAGCAGTCTGGGACAGGTTCATTCACCCCTCCACTTT.

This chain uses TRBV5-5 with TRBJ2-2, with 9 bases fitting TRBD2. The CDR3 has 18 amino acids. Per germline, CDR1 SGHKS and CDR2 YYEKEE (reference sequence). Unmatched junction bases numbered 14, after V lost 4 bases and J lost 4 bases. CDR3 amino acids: CASSVVGGLAGITGELFF. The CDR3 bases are TGTGCCAGCAGCGTGGTGGGTGGGCTAGCGGGAATCACCGGGGAGCTGTTTTTT. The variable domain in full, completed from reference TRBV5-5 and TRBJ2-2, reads DAGVTQSPTHLIKTRGQQVTLRCSPISGHKSVSWYQQVLGQGPQFIFQYYEKEERGRGNFPDRFSARQFPNYSSELNVNALLLGDSALYLCASSVVGGLAGITGELFFGEGSRLTVL.